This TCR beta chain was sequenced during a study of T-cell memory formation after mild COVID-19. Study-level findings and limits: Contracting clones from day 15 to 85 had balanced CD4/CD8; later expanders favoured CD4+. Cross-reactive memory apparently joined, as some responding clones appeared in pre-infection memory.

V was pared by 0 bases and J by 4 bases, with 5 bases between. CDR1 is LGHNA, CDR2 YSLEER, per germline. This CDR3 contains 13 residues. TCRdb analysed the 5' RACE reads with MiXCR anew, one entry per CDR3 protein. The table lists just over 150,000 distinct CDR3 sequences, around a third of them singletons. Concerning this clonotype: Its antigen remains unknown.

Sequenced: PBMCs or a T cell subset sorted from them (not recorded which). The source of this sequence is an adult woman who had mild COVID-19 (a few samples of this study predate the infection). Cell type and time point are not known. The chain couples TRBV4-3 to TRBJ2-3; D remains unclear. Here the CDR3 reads CASSQDKPDTQYF. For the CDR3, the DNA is TGCGCCAGCAGCCAAGATAAACCAGATACGCAGTATTTT.